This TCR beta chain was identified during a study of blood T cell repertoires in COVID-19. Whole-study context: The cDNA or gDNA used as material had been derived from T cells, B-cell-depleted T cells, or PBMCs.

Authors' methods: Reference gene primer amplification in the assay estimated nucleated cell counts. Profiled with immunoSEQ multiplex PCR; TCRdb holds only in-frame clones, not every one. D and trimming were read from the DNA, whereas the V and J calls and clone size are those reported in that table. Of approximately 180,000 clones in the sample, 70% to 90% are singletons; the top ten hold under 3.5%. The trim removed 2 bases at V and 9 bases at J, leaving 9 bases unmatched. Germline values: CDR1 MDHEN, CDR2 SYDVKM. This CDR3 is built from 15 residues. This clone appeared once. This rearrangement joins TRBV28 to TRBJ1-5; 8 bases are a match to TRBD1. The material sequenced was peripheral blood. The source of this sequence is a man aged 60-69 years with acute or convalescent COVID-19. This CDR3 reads CASSLMATGDRPQHF. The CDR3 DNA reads TGTGCCAGCAGTTTAATGGCGACAGGGGATCGGCCCCAGCATTTT.